These T cell receptor beta chains were read from a single sample in a study of cytomegalovirus exposure and HLA in healthy donors. Generated by immunoSEQ multiplex PCR, the TCRdb table keeps only in-frame clones and is missing some. This table holds about 200,000 clones, approximately 82% found once. The sample was PBMCs. These receptors all come from a man aged 18-30 years in good health and CMV-seronegative. Each CDR3 is given with its conserved first and last residue.

cdr3_length v_call cdr3_aa
17 TRBV4-2 CASSQERLAGLYNEQFF
16 TRBV7-9 CSSSYDAGGRYNEQFF
17 TRBV2 CASSSDSGTGRGKKLFF
13 TRBV30 CAWSPDRGRGYTF
15 TRBV14 CASSPFSVREDEQYF
15 TRBV19 CASSRTDSLNTEAFF
15 TRBV25-1 CASRGREGPNYGYTF
12 TRBV7-9 CAQGGRDTEAFF
16 TRBV10-2 CASSEGRGRNRWTQYF
15 TRBV27 CASSSSGQGRTEAFF
14 TRBV19 CASSTGKGAYEQYF
14 TRBV11-2 CASTTGTDSYEQYF
13 TRBV29-1 CSVRDSSYNEQFF
13 TRBV6-1 CASISASGNTIYF
14 TRBV29-1 CSVARAGEGETQYF
15 TRBV6-4 CASSDSKGGDYGYTF
17 TRBV6-1 CASSDAGASGKRNEQFF
15 TRBV6-9 CASSLQSPSNQPQHF
16 TRBV6-5 CASSYSILASNNEQFF
15 TRBV9 CASSVGTSSGNEQFF
13 TRBV11-3 CASSLDPTGEQYF
16 TRBV5-1 CASSLSPLATNEKLFF
15 TRBV27 CASRDRLGGSYEQYF
16 TRBV2 CASSFGGGLIYTEAFF
12 TRBV5-6 CASSLPGLADSF
15 TRBV11-2 CASSYERLRAGEQFF
14 TRBV28 CASSLGGRAYEQFF
12 TRBV19 CASSIAGEKLFF
13 TRBV2 CASSAGQVYEQYF
12 TRBV15 CATPRVPCEQYF
15 TRBV7-8 CASSAPGTTWYEQYF
16 TRBV19 CASSPRGSVAYNEQFF
13 TRBV7-9 CASSQGIQETQYF
13 TRBV4-1 CASSQATKDTQYF
14 TRBV7-2 CASKISLNTGELFF
15 TRBV2 CASTFQGGLGTEAFF
13 TRBV18 CASSPGEGYGYTF
15 TRBV27 CASSSTSGSTDTQYF
14 TRBV5-1 CASTLGGANTEAFF
14 TRBV19 CASSWDSLNTEAFF
14 TRBV7-3 CASSLRQGITEAFF
15 TRBV27 CASSLSFPMNTEAFF
16 TRBV11-3 CASSPGLAGNTGELFF
15 TRBV2 CASREGLAAHYEQYF
17 TRBV19 CASSLRVESSGANVLTF
14 TRBV2 CASSIQGFTDTQYF
17 TRBV5-1 CASSLEGGLEAKNIQYF
12 TRBV28 CASVPDTGELFF
15 TRBV7-2 CASSLGLAATYEQYF
16 TRBV6-6 CASSNGLAGSRVEQYF
16 TRBV7-9 CASSWGQRVNTGELFF
15 TRBV5-1 CASSRDRSLNTEAFF
13 TRBV29-1 CSVGWGAKNIQYF
14 TRBV6-5 CASRMGLWNTEAFF
14 TRBV7-6 CASSLGGAHEKLFF
16 TRBV7-6 CASSLYGGAPTDTQYF
17 TRBV4-1 CASSRGGLAGNQETQYF
16 TRBV14 CASSQWDRGSYNEQFF